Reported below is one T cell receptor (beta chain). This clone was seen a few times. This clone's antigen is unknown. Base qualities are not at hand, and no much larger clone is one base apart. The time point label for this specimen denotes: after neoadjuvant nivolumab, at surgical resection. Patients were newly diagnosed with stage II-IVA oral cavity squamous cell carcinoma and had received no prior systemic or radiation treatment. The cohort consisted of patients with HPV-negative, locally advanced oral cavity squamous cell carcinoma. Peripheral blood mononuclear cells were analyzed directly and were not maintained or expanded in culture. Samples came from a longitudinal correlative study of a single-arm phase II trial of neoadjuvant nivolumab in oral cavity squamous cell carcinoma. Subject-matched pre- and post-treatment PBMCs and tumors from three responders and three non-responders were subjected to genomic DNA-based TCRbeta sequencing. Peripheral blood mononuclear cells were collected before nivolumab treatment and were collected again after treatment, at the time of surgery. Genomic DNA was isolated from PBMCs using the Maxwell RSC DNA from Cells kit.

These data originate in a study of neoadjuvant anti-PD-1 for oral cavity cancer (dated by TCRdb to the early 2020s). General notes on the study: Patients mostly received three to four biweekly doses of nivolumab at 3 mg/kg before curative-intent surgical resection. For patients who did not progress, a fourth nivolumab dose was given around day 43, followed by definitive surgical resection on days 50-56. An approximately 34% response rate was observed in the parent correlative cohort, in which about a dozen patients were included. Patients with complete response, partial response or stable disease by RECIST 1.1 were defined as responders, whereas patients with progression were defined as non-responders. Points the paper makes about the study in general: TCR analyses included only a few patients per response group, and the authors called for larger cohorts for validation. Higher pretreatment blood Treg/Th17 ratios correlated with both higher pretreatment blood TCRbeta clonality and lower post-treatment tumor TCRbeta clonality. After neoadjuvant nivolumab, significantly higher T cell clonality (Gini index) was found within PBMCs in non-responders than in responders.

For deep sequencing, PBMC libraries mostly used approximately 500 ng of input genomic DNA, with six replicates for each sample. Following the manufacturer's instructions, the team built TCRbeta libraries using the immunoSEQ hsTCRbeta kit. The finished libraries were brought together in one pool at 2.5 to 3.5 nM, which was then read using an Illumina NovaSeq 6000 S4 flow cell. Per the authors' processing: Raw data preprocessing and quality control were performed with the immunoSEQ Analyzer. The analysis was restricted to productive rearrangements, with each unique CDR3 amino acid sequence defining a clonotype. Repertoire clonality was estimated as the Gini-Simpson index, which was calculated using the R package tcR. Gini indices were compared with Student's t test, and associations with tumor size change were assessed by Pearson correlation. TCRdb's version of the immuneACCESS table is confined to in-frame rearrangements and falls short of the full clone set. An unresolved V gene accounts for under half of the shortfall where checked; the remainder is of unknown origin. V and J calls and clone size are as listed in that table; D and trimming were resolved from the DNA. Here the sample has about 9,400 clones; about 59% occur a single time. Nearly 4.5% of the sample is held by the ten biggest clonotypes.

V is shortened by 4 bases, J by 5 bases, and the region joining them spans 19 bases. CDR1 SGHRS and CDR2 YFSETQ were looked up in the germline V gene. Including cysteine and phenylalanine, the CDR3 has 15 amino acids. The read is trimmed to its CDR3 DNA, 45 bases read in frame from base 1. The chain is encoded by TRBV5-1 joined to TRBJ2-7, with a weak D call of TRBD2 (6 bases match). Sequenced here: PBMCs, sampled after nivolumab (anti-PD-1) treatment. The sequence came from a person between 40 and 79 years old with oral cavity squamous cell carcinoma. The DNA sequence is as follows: TGCGCCAGCAGCCGGGACTTCGGCATTTCCCACGAGCAGTACTTC. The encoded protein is CASSRDFGISHEQYF.